This entry lists 20 T cell receptor beta chains sequenced from one sample in a study of blood T cells in healthy people across ages (dated by TCRdb to between 2015 and 2016). The receptor library was made with 5' RACE. This sample was sequenced with an Illumina HiSeq 2500. A second PCR of 7 to 11 cycles was run with a J-beta primer mix and a sample-barcoded 5' primer. TCRdb ran its own pipeline on the public reads, namely fastp trimming at Q25 and MiXCR clone calling, and kept in-frame beta chains. Entries that share a CDR3 protein sequence are merged under the most common genes and DNA. The sample records roughly 790,000 distinct CDR3 sequences, approximately 39% of which are singletons. The top ten clonotypes cover under 25% of the sample. Sequencing was performed on blood. The receptors were gathered from a woman aged 55-70 years in good health.

This clonotype was recorded at least ten times. V gene TRBV6-2 or TRBV6-3 combines with J gene TRBJ2-7, with 9 nucleotides matching TRBD1. CDR3 length: 15 residues. The trim removed 7 bases at V and 3 bases at J, leaving 10 bases unmatched. Germline V gives CDR1 MNHEY, CDR2 SVGEGT. CDR3 protein: CASTIRDRDGYEQYF. The CDR3 bases are TGTGCCAGCACCATCCGGGACAGGGATGGCTACGAGCAGTACTTC.

The J gene is TRBJ1-1, the V gene TRBV10-1, with TRBD1 identical over 8 bases. V dropped 3 bases and J dropped 5; count of bases not matched to a gene: 8. Germline V gives CDR1 WNHNN, CDR2 SYGVQD (reference sequence). This CDR3 contains 15 residues. The CDR3: CASSEGTGGETEAFF. CDR3 DNA: TGCGCCAGCAGTGAAGGGACAGGTGGGGAAACTGAAGCTTTCTTT.

This chain uses TRBV6-2 or TRBV6-3 with TRBJ2-1; TRBD1 might be the D (5 bases). This CDR3 contains 15 residues. Germline V lookup: CDR1 MNHEY, CDR2 SVGEGT. V was cut by 2 bases and J by 7 bases, with 15 bases left in between. The CDR3 region has the DNA TGTGCCAGCAGTTACGGCGGAAGGGGCCGGAATGAGCAGTTCTTC. Translation: CASSYGGRGRNEQFF.

A note on this clonotype: It may be a read error: a sequence one base away is much more abundant. The V call is TRBV12-3 or TRBV12-4, the J call TRBJ1-2; D might be TRBD1 (5 bases). The CDR3 extends over 12 amino acids. The CDR3: CASSSRGHGNTF. The DNA of the CDR3 is TGTGCCAGCAGTTCAAGGGGCCATGGCAACACCTTC.

The sample holds a few counts of this clonotype. The chain recombines TRBV29-1 with TRBJ1-2; TRBD1 matches at 7 bases. The CDR3 contains 13 residues. Germline V gene lookup returns CDR1 SQVTM and CDR2 ANQGSEA. V was pared by 6 bases and J by 4 bases, with 8 bases of the junction left unmatched. The CDR3 is CSVGETGIYGYTF. The CDR3 DNA sequence: TGCAGCGTGGGCGAGACAGGGATCTATGGCTACACCTTC.

The rearrangement uses TRBV10-3 and TRBJ2-4; 9 bases align to TRBD2. This CDR3 spans 14 amino acids. V lost 4 bases and J lost 12; bases outside the gene matches: 10. CDR1 and CDR2 from the germline V gene are ENHRY and SYGVKD. The CDR3 reads CAISVSSGDLGQYF. CDR3 nucleotide sequence: TGTGCCATCAGTGTCTCTAGCGGGGATCTGGGTCAGTACTTC.

The chain has TRBV11-2 and TRBJ2-1; TRBD1 matches 8 bases. This CDR3 has 17 amino acids. V shed 3 bases, J shed 6 bases, and the junction held 13 bases outside the gene matches. Germline V lookup: CDR1 SGHAT, CDR2 FQNNGV. CDR3 DNA: TGTGCCAGCAGCTTCGGTCCCGGACAGGGTGAGGTCAATGAGCAGTTCTTC. Encoded protein: CASSFGPGQGEVNEQFF.

The V and J genes are TRBV2 and TRBJ2-7; a weak D match, TRBD1 (5 bases). The J call is uncertain, as TRBJ2-5 better fits the DNA end. The CDR3 spans 13 residues. The germline V gene encodes CDR1 SNHLY and CDR2 FYNNEI. CDR3 nucleotide sequence: TGTGCCAGCAGTCAGGGATGGGCAGAGACCCAGTACTTC. Its translation is CASSQGWAETQYF.

The chain joins TRBV5-1 to TRBJ2-5; no firm D call. The V end was cut by 0 bases, the J end by 3 bases, with 9 bases between. Germline assignment: CDR1 SGHRS and CDR2 YFSETQ. There are 14 residues in the CDR3. The CDR3 DNA reads TGCGCCAGCAGCTTGGGCCGGCAGAAAGAGACCCAGTACTTC. It specifies CASSLGRQKETQYF.

This chain links TRBV18 with TRBJ1-1, with D perhaps matching TRBD1 (5 bases). The germline V gene has CDR1 KGHSH and CDR2 LQKENI. The V gene lost 2 bases and the J gene lost 10 bases, with 14 bases spanning the gap. The CDR3 spans 13 residues. CDR3 residues: CASSPVGDEGAFF. The CDR3 bases are TGTGCCAGCTCACCAGTGGGGGATGAGGGAGCTTTCTTT. Drawing the rest from reference TRBV18 and TRBJ1-1, the complete variable domain is NAGVMQNPRHLVRRRGQEARLRCSPMKGHSHVYWYRQLPEEGLKFMVYLQKENIIDESGMPKERFSAEFPKEGPSILRIQQVVRGDSAAYFCASSPVGDEGAFFGQGTRLTVV.

J is TRBJ1-2 and V is TRBV27, with a weak D call TRBD1 (6 bases). This CDR3 is built from 18 residues. Germline CDR1 reads MNHEY; CDR2 reads SMNVEV (reference sequence). V lost 1 base to trimming and J lost 6 bases, with 24 bases between them. The DNA of the CDR3 is TGTGCCAGCAGTTTATTCTTGGATGTGGGCAGGGGCGGTAATGGCTACACCTTC. It is translated as CASSLFLDVGRGGNGYTF.

This clonotype has a handful of counts. The chain uses TRBV5-6 and TRBJ1-1; D is perhaps TRBD1 (5 bases). Per germline, CDR1 SGHDT and CDR2 YYEEEE. The CDR3 covers 12 residues. Trimming removed 4 bases at V and 9 bases at J, with 13 bases between. Written as DNA, the CDR3 is TGTGCCAGCAGCCCTGGGACCGGCAAAGCTTTCTTT. Protein sequence: CASSPGTGKAFF. The full variable domain, rest sourced from reference TRBV5-6 and TRBJ1-1, is DAGVTQSPTHLIKTRGQQVTLRCSPKSGHDTVSWYQQALGQGPQFIFQYYEEEERQRGNFPDRFSGHQFPNYSSELNVNALLLGDSALYLCASSPGTGKAFFGQGTRLTVV.

This clonotype was observed a handful of times. The gene calls are TRBV20-1 and TRBJ2-5; tentatively, D is TRBD2 (5 bases). The CDR3 covers 14 residues. Germline V CDR1 and CDR2: DFQATT, SNEGSKA (reference sequence). Trimming cost V 1 base and J 11 bases, with 20 bases left between them. This CDR3 reads CSARVATKRGEQYF. DNA for the CDR3: TGCAGTGCTAGAGTGGCCACAAAACGGGGTGAGCAGTACTTC.

This clonotype showed up many times. This chain connects TRBV9 to TRBJ2-5; D unresolved. Between the trimmed V and J ends, which lost 4 bases and 4 bases, there was a span of 11 bases. There are 13 residues in the CDR3. Germline V gene data show CDR1 as SGDLS and CDR2 as YYNGEE. The CDR3 sequence is CASSSRSLETQYF. The CDR3 nucleotides read TGTGCCAGCAGCTCCCGGTCTTTAGAGACCCAGTACTTC.

Only a few counts were recorded for this clonotype. A read error may produce the germline difference seen at one junction end. This chain links TRBV7-7 with TRBJ2-3; D is perhaps TRBD1 or TRBD2 (5 bases each). In germline, CDR1 is SSHAT, CDR2 FNYEAQ (reference sequence). This CDR3 is 14 amino acids long. CDR3 in DNA: TGTGCTAGCAGCTTAGGGACGGTCACAGATACGCAGTATTTT. Its translation is CASSLGTVTDTQYF.

As for this clonotype: Given a much more abundant clone one base away, this may be a read error. The rearrangement links TRBV12-3 or TRBV12-4 to TRBJ2-7; TRBD1 matches 10 bases. With V trimmed by 11 bases and J by 3 bases, 7 bases remained unmatched. The CDR3 contains 13 residues. The DNA of the CDR3 is TGTGCCTGCACTGGGACAGGGGTCTACGAGCAGTACTTC. Amino acid sequence: CACTGTGVYEQYF.

The V and J genes are TRBV3-1 and TRBJ1-2, with D possibly being TRBD1 (5 bases). V shed 1 base and J shed 8 bases, with 14 bases lying between them. The CDR3 totals 14 residues. Germline V gives CDR1 LGHDT, CDR2 YNNKEL (reference sequence). CDR3 amino acids: CASSQGVGTGGYTF. CDR3 bases: TGTGCCAGCAGCCAAGGAGTAGGGACCGGGGGCTACACCTTC.

This clonotype was seen a handful of times. The chain is built from TRBV6-8 and TRBJ2-3, with D unclear. V shed 4 bases and J shed 1 base, with 12 bases lying between them. The CDR3 spans 15 residues. Germline assignment: CDR1 MNHGY and CDR2 SAAAGT. CDR3 sequence (DNA): TGTGCCAGCAGTTTATATCGGATACGCACAGATACGCAGTATTTT. Protein sequence: CASSLYRIRTDTQYF.

The chain combines TRBV20-1 with TRBJ1-1, with TRBD1 matching over 7 bases. CDR3 length: 15 amino acids. Germline V lookup: CDR1 DFQATT, CDR2 SNEGSKA (reference sequence). The V and J ends lost 4 bases and 1 base, in that order; junction bases with no gene match: 9. The CDR3 DNA reads TGCAGTGCTATCGGGACAGCAAGAAAGAACACTGAAGCTTTCTTT. Encoded protein: CSAIGTARKNTEAFF.

About this clonotype itself: It may be a read error: a sequence one base away is much more abundant. The chain is built from TRBV20-1 and TRBJ2-3; 8 bases map to TRBD2. The CDR3 sequence is 15 residues long. Germline lookup yields CDR1 DFQATT and CDR2 SNEGSKA (reference sequence). The CDR3 region has the DNA TGCAGTTCCAACAAGGGACTAGACTATACAGATGCGCAGTATTTT. This codes for CSSNKGLDYTDAQYF.